One sample yielded the 15 T cell receptor beta chains listed below, sequenced in a study of blood T cell repertoires in COVID-19. TCRdb keeps only in-frame clones here, not all; method: immunoSEQ multiplex PCR. The data hold around 260,000 clones, with about 85% observed a single time. The sample comprised peripheral blood. These receptors all stem from a human donor with COVID-19, enrolled during active disease. The donor label of this sample is uncertain.

This clone has just a few counts. The chain employs TRBV11-1 and TRBJ2-5, with 9 nucleotides matching TRBD1. Losses at the gene ends were 3 bases for V and 5 bases for J; bases not matched to a gene: 4. Germline assignment: CDR1 SGHAT and CDR2 FQDESV (reference sequence). The CDR3 runs 14 residues. DNA for the CDR3: TGTGCCAGCAGCTTCGGGACAGGGCATGAGACCCAGTACTTC. Translation gives CASSFGTGHETQYF.

The rearrangement uses TRBV20-1 and TRBJ1-1; D gene unclear. Germline CDR1 DFQATT, CDR2 SNEGSKA (reference sequence). V lost 8 bases and J 4 bases, leaving 11 bases between the germline ends. CDR3 length: 11 amino acids. This CDR3 reads CSPSGFTEAFF. In DNA form, the CDR3 reads TGCAGTCCCTCGGGTTTCACTGAAGCTTTCTTT.

J is TRBJ2-1 and V is TRBV11-3; tentatively, D is TRBD2 (6 bases). V was clipped by 0 bases and J by 6 bases, with 12 bases between them. CDR3 length: 15 amino acids. Germline CDR1 reads SGHNT; CDR2 reads YENEEA. The CDR3: CASSLDGSGPNEQFF. The CDR3, as DNA: TGTGCCAGCAGCTTAGACGGGAGTGGTCCCAATGAGCAGTTCTTC.

The chain joins TRBV10-3 to TRBJ1-4; D perhaps matches TRBD1 (5 bases). Germline CDR1 is ENHRY and CDR2 is SYGVKD. The length of the CDR3 is 13 residues. The germline V and J ends were trimmed by 3 bases and 15 bases, with 17 bases remaining between them. Written as DNA, the CDR3 is TGTGCCATCAGTGACAGGGAAGAGGCCCTTTTGTTTTTT. Residues: CAISDREEALLFF.

The chain has TRBV27 and TRBJ1-5; weak D call: TRBD1 (5 bases). The length of the CDR3 is 16 residues. Germline values: CDR1 MNHEY, CDR2 SMNVEV (reference sequence). The germline V and J ends were trimmed by 4 bases and 2 bases, with 15 bases remaining between them. CDR3 residues: CASSSHRGGGNQPQHF. The DNA for the CDR3 is TGTGCCAGCAGTTCCCATCGCGGGGGAGGCAATCAGCCCCAGCATTTT.

This clone is a singleton in its sample. CDR3 residues: CASSSPGQGGHEQYF. CDR3 nucleotide sequence: TGTGCCAGCAGTTCGCCGGGACAGGGCGGCCACGAGCAGTACTTC. V and J are TRBV27 and TRBJ2-7; 9 nucleotides align to TRBD1. The CDR3 runs to 15 residues. V gave up 4 bases and J gave up 5 bases; unmatched junction bases: 9. The germline gives CDR1 MNHEY, CDR2 SMNVEV (reference sequence).

This sequence joins TRBV5-8 and TRBJ2-7; TRBD2 matches 7 bases. The CDR3 has 20 amino acids. Germline CDR1 is SGHTS and CDR2 is YDEGEE. V was clipped by 0 bases and J by 0 bases; unmatched bases: 18. CDR3 in DNA: TGTGCCAGCAGCTTGGGCCCGGGGGGTTCTCCCTTTCTGAGCTCCTACGAGCAGTACTTC. It yields the protein CASSLGPGGSPFLSSYEQYF.

To note about this clone: One end of the junction does not line up with germline, which may come from a read error. The CDR3 nucleotides read TGCGCCAGCAGTCAGTCTAGCGGGAGCTACAATGAGCAGTTCTTC. This translates into CASSQSSGSYNEQFF. This chain connects TRBV10-2 to TRBJ2-1, with TRBD2 matching 10 bases. Germline V gene sequence: CDR1 WSHSY, CDR2 SAAADI. This CDR3 comprises 15 residues.

The rearrangement links TRBV10-2 to TRBJ2-1, with 15 positions matching TRBD2. The CDR3 has 15 amino acids. V was clipped by 8 bases and J by 9 bases; unmatched bases: 8. The germline gives CDR1 WSHSY, CDR2 SAAADI. The CDR3: CASGGWTSGRAEQFF. The CDR3 DNA sequence: TGCGCCAGCGGAGGTTGGACTAGCGGGAGGGCTGAGCAGTTCTTC.

This clone was recorded a few times. This chain links TRBV11-2 with TRBJ2-7, with D tentatively TRBD2 (5 bases). The CDR3 spans 12 residues. Germline V gene data show CDR1 as SGHAT and CDR2 as FQNNGV. V was clipped by 5 bases and J by 4 bases, with 9 bases between them. In DNA form, the CDR3 reads TGTGCCAGCAGCCTTGAGGGATACGAGCAGTACTTC. It yields the protein CASSLEGYEQYF.

This clone ranks as medium-sized. The rearrangement joins TRBV19 to TRBJ1-1, with D possibly matching TRBD1 (6 bases). Germline values: CDR1 LNHDA, CDR2 SQIVND (reference sequence). This CDR3 has 15 amino acids. Trimming shortened V by 4 bases and J by 7 bases, and 19 bases separated the two germline ends. CDR3 protein: CASSTRKGGSIEAFF. The DNA for the CDR3 is TGTGCCAGTAGTACCCGGAAGGGGGGGAGCATTGAAGCTTTCTTT.

The gene calls are TRBV12-2 and TRBJ2-7; the table assigns TRBD2, which was not confirmed against the DNA. TRBV12-2 is a pseudogene. CDR3 length: 15 residues. CDR3 nucleotides: TGTGCAAGTCACAGGGGACTAGCGGGATTCTACGAGCAGTACTTC. Its protein product is CASHRGLAGFYEQYF.

The J gene is TRBJ2-4, the V gene TRBV6-2 or TRBV6-3, with D tentatively TRBD2 (5 bases). The CDR3 extends over 17 amino acids. V was cut by 0 bases and J by 0 bases, with 12 bases left in between. Germline CDR1 and CDR2: MNHEY and SVGEGT. DNA of the CDR3: TGTGCCAGCAGTTACTCGAGCGGAAACCTAGCCAAAAACATTCAGTACTTC. As protein: CASSYSSGNLAKNIQYF.

This chain joins TRBV7-2 and TRBJ1-1; no reliable D call. The V and J ends lost 0 bases and 0 bases respectively, with 8 bases between them. CDR3 size: 15 residues. Germline lookup yields CDR1 SGHTA and CDR2 FQGNSA. The CDR3 sequence is CASSLAASLNTEAFF. The CDR3 DNA reads TGTGCCAGCAGCTTAGCGGCCAGTTTGAACACTGAAGCTTTCTTT. Full variable domain (outside the CDR3, taken from reference TRBV7-2 and TRBJ1-1): GAGVSQSPSNKVTEKGKDVELRCDPISGHTALYWYRQSLGQGLEFLIYFQGNSAPDKSGLPSDRFSAERTGGSVSTLTIQRTQQEDSAVYLCASSLAASLNTEAFFGQGTRLTVV.

This chain links TRBV6-5 with TRBJ1-2, with 7 bases fitting TRBD1. V lost 5 bases and J lost 3; bases outside the gene matches: 6. CDR1 is MNHEY, CDR2 SVGAGI, per germline. CDR3 length equals 14 residues. The CDR3 DNA follows: TGTGCCAGCAGTCCATTGGGACAGCACTATGGCTACACCTTC. Translation: CASSPLGQHYGYTF.